This paragraph covers one T cell receptor (beta chain) sequence. As processed by the authors: The authors estimated nucleated cell counts from reference gene primer amplification. TCRdb keeps only in-frame clones here, not all; method: immunoSEQ multiplex PCR. The D gene and trimming were derived from the DNA, and the V and J assignments and clone size from that table. The sample includes 150,000 to 200,000 clones, about 82% of them seen just once. The data belong to a study of blood T cell repertoires in COVID-19. Study as a whole: The United States, Italy and Spain provided the acute and convalescent COVID-19 samples. The cDNA or gDNA used as material had been derived from T cells, B-cell-depleted T cells, or PBMCs.

Trimming took 6 bases from V and 1 from J; bases not matched to a gene: 5. The germline CDR1 and CDR2 sequences are MNHEY and SVGAGI. The CDR3 consists of 15 residues. Material for sequencing was peripheral blood. This chain uses TRBV6-5 with TRBJ2-5; 10 nucleotides align to TRBD1. The source of this sequence is a woman younger than 45 with acute or convalescent COVID-19. CDR3 coding DNA: TGTGCCAGCAGGACAGGGGGCTTACCCCAAGAGACCCAGTACTTC. This gives the protein CASRTGGLPQETQYF.